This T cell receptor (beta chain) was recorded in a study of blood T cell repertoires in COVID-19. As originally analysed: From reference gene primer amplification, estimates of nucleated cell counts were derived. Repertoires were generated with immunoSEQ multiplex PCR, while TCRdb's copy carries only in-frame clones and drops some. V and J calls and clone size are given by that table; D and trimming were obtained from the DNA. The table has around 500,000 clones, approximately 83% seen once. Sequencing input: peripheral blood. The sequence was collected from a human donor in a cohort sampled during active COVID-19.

CDR3 nucleotide sequence: TGCGCCAGCAGGCGGGAGCGGGGCACCGGGGAGCTGTTTTTT. It codes for CASRRERGTGELFF. V gene TRBV10-1 combines with J gene TRBJ2-2; 7 bases map to TRBD2. This CDR3 spans 14 amino acids. The trim removed 6 bases at V and 4 bases at J, leaving 5 bases unmatched. Germline-derived CDR1 and CDR2 are WNHNN and SYGVQD (reference sequence).